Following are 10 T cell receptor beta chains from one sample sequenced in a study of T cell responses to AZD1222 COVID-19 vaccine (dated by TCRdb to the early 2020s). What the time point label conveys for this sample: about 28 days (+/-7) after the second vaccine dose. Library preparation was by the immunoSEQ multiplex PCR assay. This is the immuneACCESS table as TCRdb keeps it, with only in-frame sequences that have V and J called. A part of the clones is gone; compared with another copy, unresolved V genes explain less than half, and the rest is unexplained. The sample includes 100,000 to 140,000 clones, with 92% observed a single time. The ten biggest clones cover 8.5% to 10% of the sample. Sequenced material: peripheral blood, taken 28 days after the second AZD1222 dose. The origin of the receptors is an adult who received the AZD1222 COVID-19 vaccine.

CDR3 bases: TGTGCCAGCAGTGAAGCGCCAGGGGGAAGCTATGGCTACACCTTC. Residues: CASSEAPGGSYGYTF. The chain is built from TRBV2 and TRBJ1-2; 7 bases agree with TRBD1. The germline CDR1 and CDR2 sequences are SNHLY and FYNNEI. V was pared by 0 bases and J by 4 bases, with 5 bases of the junction left unmatched. CDR3 length: 15 residues.

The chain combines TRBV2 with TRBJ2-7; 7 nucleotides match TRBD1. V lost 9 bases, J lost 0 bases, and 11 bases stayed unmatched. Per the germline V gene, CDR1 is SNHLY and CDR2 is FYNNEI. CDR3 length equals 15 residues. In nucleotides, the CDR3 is TGTGCCAGTACAGGGGCCCCCTCAAGCTCCTACGAGCAGTACTTC. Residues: CASTGAPSSSYEQYF.

Here the CDR3 DNA reads TGTGCCAGCATCGGCAGGGGGCTTTCGGGACCCTACGAGCAGTACTTC. It is translated as CASIGRGLSGPYEQYF. The V and J genes are TRBV27 and TRBJ2-7; 8 bases map to TRBD1. Germline V gene data show CDR1 as MNHEY and CDR2 as SMNVEV (reference sequence). This CDR3 comprises 16 residues. The V segment lost 7 bases and the J segment 2 bases; nucleotides outside the gene matches: 13.

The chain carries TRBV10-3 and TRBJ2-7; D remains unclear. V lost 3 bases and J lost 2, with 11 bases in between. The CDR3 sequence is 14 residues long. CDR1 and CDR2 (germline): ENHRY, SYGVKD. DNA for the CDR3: TGTGCCATCAGTGACCGGGTCACCACCTACGAGCAGTACTTC. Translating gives CAISDRVTTYEQYF.

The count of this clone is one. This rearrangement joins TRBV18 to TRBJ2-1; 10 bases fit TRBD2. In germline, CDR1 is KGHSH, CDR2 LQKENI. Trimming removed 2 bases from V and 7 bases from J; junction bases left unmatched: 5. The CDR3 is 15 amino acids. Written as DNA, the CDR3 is TGTGCCAGCTCACCAGCAAGCGGGAGGGCGAATGAGCAGTTCTTC. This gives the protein CASSPASGRANEQFF.

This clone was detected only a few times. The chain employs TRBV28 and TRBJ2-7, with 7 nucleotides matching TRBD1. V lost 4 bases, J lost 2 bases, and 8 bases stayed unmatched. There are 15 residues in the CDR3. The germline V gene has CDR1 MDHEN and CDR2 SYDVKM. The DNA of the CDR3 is TGTGCCAGCAGTTCCCCGCGCCAGGGGGCCTACGAGCAGTACTTC. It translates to CASSSPRQGAYEQYF.

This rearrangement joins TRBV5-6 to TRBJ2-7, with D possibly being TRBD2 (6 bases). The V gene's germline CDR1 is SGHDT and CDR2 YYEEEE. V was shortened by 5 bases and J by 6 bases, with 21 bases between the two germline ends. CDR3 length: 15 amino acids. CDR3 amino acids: CASSYTGTPYSEQYF. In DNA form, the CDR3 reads TGTGCCAGCAGTTACACCGGGACTCCCTATTCCGAGCAGTACTTC.

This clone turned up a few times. The CDR3 spells CASSGDKLYGYTF. CDR3 in DNA: TGTGCCAGCAGCGGGGACAAACTCTATGGCTACACCTTC. V gene TRBV5-6 combines with J gene TRBJ1-2; possibly TRBD1 for D (6 bases). The CDR3 covers 13 residues. Trimming cost V 4 bases and J 4 bases, with 11 bases left between them. From germline, CDR1 is SGHDT and CDR2 YYEEEE.

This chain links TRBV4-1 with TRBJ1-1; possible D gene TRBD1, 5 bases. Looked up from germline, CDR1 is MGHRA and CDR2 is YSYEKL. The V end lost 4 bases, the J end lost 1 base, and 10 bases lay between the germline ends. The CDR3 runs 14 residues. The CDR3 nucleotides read TGCGCCAGCAGCCGGGTGGGACCGAACACTGAAGCTTTCTTT. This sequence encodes CASSRVGPNTEAFF.

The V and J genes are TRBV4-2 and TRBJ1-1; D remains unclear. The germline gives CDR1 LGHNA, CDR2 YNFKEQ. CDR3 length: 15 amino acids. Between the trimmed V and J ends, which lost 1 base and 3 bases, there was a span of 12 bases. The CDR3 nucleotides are TGTGCCAGCAGCCAAGTTTTACAGTCGGACACTGAAGCTTTCTTT. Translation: CASSQVLQSDTEAFF.